Following are 17 T cell receptor beta chains from one sample sequenced in a study of blood T cell repertoires in COVID-19. Assay: immunoSEQ multiplex PCR; the TCRdb copy retains only in-frame clones and omits some. The data show under 150,000 clones, with 88% seen just once and 1.5% held by the top ten. Input material: peripheral blood. Receptors were obtained from a human donor in a cohort sampled during active COVID-19.

The V and J genes are TRBV7-8 and TRBJ1-2; tentative D call: TRBD1 (6 bases). The ends were cut back, 1 base at V and 6 bases at J, with 12 bases in the middle. Per germline, CDR1 SGHVS and CDR2 FQNEAQ. The CDR3 runs to 14 residues. CDR3 loop: CASSLGGAGDGYTF. The CDR3, as DNA: TGTGCCAGCAGCTTAGGGGGGGCGGGGGATGGCTACACCTTC.

The V call is TRBV2, the J call TRBJ1-2; 8 bases agree with TRBD1. The V segment lost 9 bases and the J segment 8 bases; nucleotides outside the gene matches: 8. This CDR3 contains 12 residues. Germline V gene data show CDR1 as SNHLY and CDR2 as FYNNEI. The CDR3 region is CASAWTGRGYTF. The CDR3, as DNA: TGTGCCAGTGCATGGACAGGGCGAGGCTACACCTTC.

V usage is TRBV6-6 and J usage is TRBJ2-1; D might be TRBD2 (5 bases). The V end was cut by 6 bases, the J end by 3 bases, with 9 bases between. Germline CDR1 and CDR2: MNHNY and SVGAGI (reference sequence). The CDR3 has 13 amino acids. The CDR3 nucleotides read TGTGCCAGCAGGCTAGCAGACTACAATGAGCAGTTCTTC. Protein: CASRLADYNEQFF.

The CDR3 here is CASSQWVARSTDTQYF. CDR3 sequence (DNA): TGTGCCAGCAGCCAATGGGTAGCGCGTAGCACAGATACGCAGTATTTT. V and J are TRBV14 and TRBJ2-3; tentative D call: TRBD2 (5 bases). V dropped 2 bases and J dropped 0 bases, with 12 bases sitting between them. The CDR3 runs to 16 residues. CDR1 SGHDN and CDR2 FVKESK come from the germline V gene.

This clone was observed once. The chain joins TRBV5-6 to TRBJ2-1, with D unresolved. CDR3 size: 18 residues. Germline-derived CDR1 and CDR2 are SGHDT and YYEEEE. The V end was cut by 4 bases, the J end by 5 bases, with 25 bases between. DNA of the CDR3: TGTGCCAGCAGCCCATACAGTGCAACCCTATCCGTACACAATGAGCAGTTCTTC. Translated, it gives CASSPYSATLSVHNEQFF.

This chain links TRBV6-6 with TRBJ1-2; D is possibly TRBD1 (6 bases). The CDR3 runs 15 residues. Trimming left V 5 bases short and J 3 bases short, with 16 bases between. Germline CDR1 MNHNY, CDR2 SVGAGI (reference sequence). The DNA for the CDR3 is TGTGCCAGCAGTCGCCCGGACAGTTCTTACTATGGCTACACCTTC. It encodes CASSRPDSSYYGYTF.

DNA of the CDR3: TGCGCCAGCAGCTTCAGCGGCTCTGGGGCCAACGTCCTGACTTTC. It translates to CASSFSGSGANVLTF. This sequence joins TRBV5-1 and TRBJ2-6; a weak D match, TRBD2 (5 bases). CDR3 length equals 15 residues. From germline, CDR1 is SGHRS and CDR2 YFSETQ. V was cut by 2 bases and J by 0 bases, with 6 bases left in between.

This chain joins TRBV11-3 and TRBJ2-3, with a tentative D call TRBD2 (5 bases). The CDR3 sequence is 14 residues long. V was clipped by 5 bases and J by 1 base, with 10 bases between them. CDR1 is SGHNT and CDR2 is YENEEA in the germline V gene. Written as DNA, the CDR3 is TGTGCCAGCAGCCCCACCGGGGGCACAGATACGCAGTATTTT. This translates into CASSPTGGTDTQYF. Combining the CDR3 with reference TRBV11-3 and TRBJ2-3 gives the whole variable domain EAGVVQSPRYKIIEKKQPVAFWCNPISGHNTLYWYLQNLGQGPELLIRYENEEAVDDSQLPKDRFSAERLKGVDSTLKIQPAELGDSAVYLCASSPTGGTDTQYFGPGTRLTVL.

V and J are TRBV6-5 and TRBJ2-5; 11 nucleotides line up with TRBD2. J was trimmed by 2 bases and V by 4 bases; bases with no gene match: 3. Germline CDR1 reads MNHEY; CDR2 reads SVGAGI. This CDR3 has 15 residues. CDR3 coding DNA: TGTGCCAGCAGTTCGGGACTAGCGGTACAAGAGACCCAGTACTTC. Its translation: CASSSGLAVQETQYF.

This sequence joins TRBV28 and TRBJ2-6, with TRBD1 matching 8 bases. The CDR3 is 17 amino acids. Trimming removed 3 bases from V and 4 bases from J; junction bases left unmatched: 8. Germline V gene data show CDR1 as MDHEN and CDR2 as SYDVKM. In DNA, the CDR3 is TGTGCCAGCAGTTTCGGACAGGGACTGTCGGGGGCCAACGTCCTGACTTTC. It specifies CASSFGQGLSGANVLTF.

The chain recombines TRBV5-1 with TRBJ1-1, with 9 bases that match TRBD1. Germline CDR1 SGHRS, CDR2 YFSETQ. J was trimmed by 1 base and V by 4 bases; bases with no gene match: 8. The CDR3 runs 16 residues. CDR3 residues: CASSRTGARENTEAFF. As DNA, the CDR3 is TGCGCCAGCAGCCGGACAGGGGCCCGGGAGAACACTGAAGCTTTCTTT.

This chain links TRBV10-2 with TRBJ1-1; 11 bases align to TRBD1. The CDR3 is 17 residues long. Germline V lookup: CDR1 WSHSY, CDR2 SAAADI. Trimming at V came to 1 base and at J to 5 bases, leaving 9 bases not matched to a gene. This CDR3 is CASSEYRTGGAETEAFF. DNA for the CDR3: TGCGCCAGCAGTGAGTACCGGACAGGGGGCGCGGAGACTGAAGCTTTCTTT.

Concerning this clone: This specimen includes other DNA sequences encoding the same CDR3. The rearrangement uses TRBV2 and TRBJ2-1; 8 nucleotides align to TRBD1. V lost 0 bases and J lost 4; bases outside the gene matches: 5. The germline gives CDR1 SNHLY, CDR2 FYNNEI. This CDR3 contains 16 residues. The CDR3 DNA follows: TGTGCCAGCAGTGAAGCAAGGACAGGGCGGTACAATGAGCAGTTCTTC. Translation: CASSEARTGRYNEQFF.

This clone was counted between two and nine times. The chain has TRBV18 and TRBJ2-5; perhaps TRBD2 as D (5 bases). Trimming removed 3 bases at V and 7 bases at J, with 15 bases between. The CDR3 has 14 residues. Germline CDR1 is KGHSH and CDR2 is LQKENI. The CDR3, as DNA: TGTGCCAGCTCACCTGAGGGAACTTATGGGACCCAGTACTTC. Protein product: CASSPEGTYGTQYF.

This chain joins TRBV19 and TRBJ1-4; 8 bases match TRBD1. The CDR3 runs to 15 residues. Germline V lookup: CDR1 LNHDA, CDR2 SQIVND (reference sequence). Germline trimming cut 1 base from V and 7 bases from J; bases unmatched to any gene: 5. The CDR3 DNA sequence: TGTGCCAGTAGTATAGTTTCAGGGGGCATTGAAAAACTGTTTTTT. Its translation is CASSIVSGGIEKLFF.

The chain carries TRBV5-5 and TRBJ2-6; a weak D match, TRBD1 (6 bases). Germline-derived CDR1 and CDR2 are SGHKS and YYEKEE (reference sequence). V lost 4 bases and J lost 0, with 14 bases in between. This CDR3 is 17 amino acids long. The CDR3 sequence: CASSPTGSYSGANVLTF. In nucleotides, the CDR3 is TGTGCCAGCAGCCCCACAGGGTCGTACTCTGGGGCCAACGTCCTGACTTTC. The full variable domain, rest sourced from reference TRBV5-5 and TRBJ2-6, is DAGVTQSPTHLIKTRGQQVTLRCSPISGHKSVSWYQQVLGQGPQFIFQYYEKEERGRGNFPDRFSARQFPNYSSELNVNALLLGDSALYLCASSPTGSYSGANVLTFGAGSRLTVL.

The chain recombines TRBV19 with TRBJ2-7; D possibly corresponds to TRBD2 (6 bases). This CDR3 spans 14 amino acids. The V and J ends lost 3 bases and 4 bases respectively, with 13 bases between them. The germline gives CDR1 LNHDA, CDR2 SQIVND (reference sequence). The chain's CDR3 is CASSMAEGRYEQYF. CDR3 coding DNA: TGTGCCAGTAGTATGGCGGAGGGGCGATACGAGCAGTACTTC.